This TCR beta chain was captured in a study of blood T cell repertoires in COVID-19. Authors' data handling: By means of reference gene primer amplification, nucleated cell counts were estimated. TCRdb keeps only in-frame clones here, not all; method: immunoSEQ multiplex PCR. V and J calls and clone size are those listed in that table; D and trimming were worked out from the DNA. The sample carries roughly 180,000 clones, 80% to 90% recorded once. V lost 5 bases to trimming and J lost 0 bases, with 11 bases between them. This CDR3 comprises 15 residues. The V gene's germline CDR1 is LNHDA and CDR2 SQIVND (reference sequence).

Sequencing used peripheral blood. The sequence was collected from a man between 65 and 80 years old with active or convalescent COVID-19. This rearrangement joins TRBV19 to TRBJ2-1; perhaps TRBD1 as D (5 bases). CDR3 sequence: CASSAWTSSYNEQFF. The DNA for the CDR3 is TGTGCCAGTAGTGCCTGGACAAGCTCCTACAATGAGCAGTTCTTC.